These T cell receptor beta chains were read from a single sample in a study of T cells in Graves' hyperthyroidism and ophthalmopathy. TCRdb processed the multiplex PCR reads anew with MiXCR; each CDR3 protein has one entry. This table holds hundreds of thousands of distinct CDR3 sequences, around a quarter found once. Sequencing input: blood. These TCRs come from a woman aged 25 to 39 with Graves' ophthalmopathy. Each CDR3 is given with its conserved first and last residue.

v_gene	j_gene	CDR3aa
TRBV11-2	TRBJ2-7	CASSLGQGHGIGYEQYF
TRBV2	TRBJ2-7	CASSARRQGTDEQYF
TRBV28	TRBJ1-2	CASSLIGGAGYGYTF
TRBV6-4	TRBJ2-2	CASSDGSETGELFF
TRBV7-2	TRBJ1-5	CASSSRDRGIWPQHF
TRBV6-2/TRBV6-3	TRBJ1-1	CASLGSLGTNTEAFF
TRBV9	TRBJ2-5	CASSRHTQETQYF
TRBV28	TRBJ2-2	CASSPRLENTGELFF
TRBV19	TRBJ2-6	CASKQQVAGANVLTF
TRBV27	TRBJ2-5	CASSLITSGGAVETQYF
TRBV4-2	TRBJ1-2	CASSRLRGTNYGYTF
TRBV24-1	TRBJ1-1	CATQAQPNTEAFF
TRBV19	TRBJ2-7	CASSIRMGQDYEQYF
TRBV19	TRBJ2-7	CASSEHWDRSYEQYF
TRBV12-3/TRBV12-4	TRBJ2-2	CASTIFEGGELFF
TRBV20-1	TRBJ1-1	CSARPPFAAFF